This T cell receptor beta chain was identified during a study of identical twins (dated by TCRdb to 2016 to 2018). Regarding the complete study: To test whether fetal clonotypes persist, the study used deep sequencing on TCR alpha and beta repertoires from monozygotic twins, unrelated adults of various ages, and cord blood. To rule out contamination, the twin experiments were replicated at different times with different library preparation protocols.

General findings and caveats noted by the study authors: Fewer insertions were carried by abundant cord blood beta clonotypes, a similar but weaker trend appeared in young adult naive repertoires, and no such trend appeared in memory repertoires. Compared with coincidental sharing between unrelated individuals, out-of-frame TCR alpha sequences shared between twins showed an excess of sequences with low generation probability. A weaker excess of twin sharing was found in beta out-of-frame sequences because the signal-to-noise ratio was lowered by fewer shared sequences. Zero-insertion analyses could be partly confounded by invariant T cells such as MAIT and iNKT, though diverse VJ usage argued against such confounding for most clonotypes. In monozygotic twins, recombination models systematically underestimated out-of-frame TCR alpha sharing, but the models matched the sharing seen between unrelated individuals. Because the same donors could not be followed over many years, the conclusions depended on cross-sectional statistical analysis.

In regard to this clonotype: Which antigen it targets is not known. Base qualities are not recorded, but no much larger clone differs from it by a single base.

Every donor was a healthy Caucasian. Three pairs of female monozygotic twins, all aged about 18 to 30 years, made up the twin cohort. Peripheral blood mononuclear cells were the source from which RNA for the TCR libraries was isolated. Libraries were prepared through 5' RACE. TCRdb names Illumina HiSeq 2000 as the instrument used. Template switching added a universal primer binding site, and the final cDNA carried a unique molecular identifier that allowed TCR cDNA molecules to be counted accurately. Specific primers in the conserved constant-segment region were used to synthesize first-strand cDNA for TCR alpha and beta chains. Each cDNA library was double barcoded, with a SMART-Mk sample barcode plus Illumina barcodes, to control for contamination. Two successive PCR steps introduced TruSeq adapter sequences along with Illumina sample barcodes. The TCR alpha and beta cDNA libraries were sequenced on the Illumina HiSeq platform using custom primers. As for the original processing: Unique molecular identifiers were extracted from raw reads with MiGEC, and CDR3 positions were determined with MiXCR. For each individual, recombination models were inferred using an EM algorithm with the repgenHMM and IGoR tools. Shared clonotype analysis was performed with the tcR package in R, normalizing sharing by the product of cloneset sizes. To study raw recombination without the effects of thymic and clonal selection, out-of-frame nonproductive sequences were analyzed. TCRdb itself trimmed the public reads at Q25 with fastp, ran MiXCR and retained productive beta chains. CDR3 protein duplicates are merged, each entry listing the most common genes and DNA. TCRdb assigned the V and J calls; the authors' analysis was not used. A total of hundreds of thousands of distinct CDR3 sequences appear in this sample, approximately 22% of them only once. The top ten constitute about 4.3% of the sample.

These data also formed part of another study, on T cells expressing NK-cell markers. The second study, in turn, reports: In sorted CD3+CD56+NKG2C+, CD3+CD56+NKG2C- and CD3+CD56-NKG2C+ T-cell subsets from 7 to 9 donors, TCR beta-chain repertoires were profiled. Seven of the eight sequenced donors were HCMV-seropositive and one was HCMV-seronegative. To restrict sorting to alphabetaTCR-expressing T cells, an anti-gammadeltaTCR antibody was added in several experiments. In over 5 donors, the dominant CD3+CD56+NKG2C+ clonotypes were among the top 10 CD8+ clonotypes and accounted for 1.0-7.0% of CD8+ T cells. Those dominant clonotypes were again the most abundant among CD3+CD56-NKG2C+ cells in a handful of donors, at about 25-60.1%. Whether the expanded NKG2C-expressing T cell clones were specific for HCMV antigens remained unclear. Randomly selected healthy volunteers, three men and five women, were used as the eight sequenced donors. To determine HCMV serostatus, a commercial ELISA kit was used to detect HCMV-specific IgG in serum. For over 5 donors, bulk peripheral blood T-cell repertoires were also sequenced from unsorted PBMC. MIGEC was used to demultiplex reads and group reads by UMI, and MiTCR was used to assemble and quantify clonotypes. To exclude erroneous sequences, only TCR cDNA sequences supported by at least two reads were retained. The tcR package was used for downstream repertoire analysis, and clonotypes were matched across fractions by CDR3 nucleotide sequence plus V segment. Antigen specificity was annotated against VDJdb with VDJmatch, allowing one amino acid substitution in CDR3.

The clonotype originates from a woman between 18 and 30 years old in good health. The sample consisted of PBMCs.

The DNA sequence is TGTGCCATCAGTGGGATTTTAGCGGGACACCCCTACGAGCAGTACTTC. Translated, it gives CAISGILAGHPYEQYF. The chain is made from TRBV10-3 and TRBJ2-7; TRBD2 aligns with 8 central bases. CDR1 and CDR2, per the germline V gene, are ENHRY and SYGVKD. The CDR3 sequence holds 16 residues, the cysteine and phenylalanine included. Only the CDR3 DNA is retained, 48 bases long and in frame from the first base. V is cut back by 4 bases and J by 2 bases, with 10 bases in the junction unmatched.